A selection of T cell receptor beta chains follows, all from one sample in a study of cytomegalovirus exposure and HLA in healthy donors. Libraries were prepared by immunoSEQ multiplex PCR; TCRdb keeps only in-frame clonotypes and omits some of them. The sample includes about 240,000 clones, 70% to 90% of them seen just once. Sequencing input: PBMCs. All receptors derive from a girl aged 2-9 years in good health and CMV-seronegative. The CDR3 runs from the conserved cysteine through the conserved F or W. D genes are given only for firm matches. The listing skips clone size in some rows; elsewhere it reads once, few, many or a size class.

V	size	D	J	CDR3	DNA
TRBV20-1	NA	NA	TRBJ1-1	CSASRQPEAFF	TGCAGTGCTTCTCGACAGCCTGAAGCTTTCTTT
TRBV5-4	NA	TRBD2	TRBJ2-3	CASRSGGTSTDTQYF	TGTGCCAGCAGGTCCGGGGGGACCTCCACAGATACGCAGTATTTT
TRBV7-8	NA	TRBD2	TRBJ2-3	CASSPDSGRAGPTDTQYF	TGTGCCAGCAGCCCAGATAGCGGGAGGGCGGGGCCGACAGATACGCAGTATTTT
TRBV5-1	few	NA	TRBJ2-7	CASSFAGVSYEQYF	TGCGCCAGCAGCTTCGCAGGGGTTTCCTACGAGCAGTACTTC
TRBV12-5	NA	TRBD2	TRBJ2-1	CASGLSGIQSYNEQFF	TGTGCTAGTGGTTTAAGCGGGATTCAGTCCTACAATGAGCAGTTCTTC
TRBV15	NA	TRBD2	TRBJ2-7	CATSRVAGVYEQYF	TGTGCCACCAGCAGAGTAGCGGGGGTCTACGAGCAGTACTTC
TRBV30	NA	TRBD1	TRBJ1-5	CAWGTADNQPQHF	TGTGCCTGGGGGACAGCTGACAATCAGCCCCAGCATTTT
TRBV5-6	NA	TRBD2	TRBJ2-7	CASSFSPTSGNEQYF	TGTGCCAGCAGCTTCTCGCCGACTAGCGGGAACGAGCAGTACTTC
TRBV27	NA	NA	TRBJ2-4	CASSLLGAGENIQYF	TGTGCCAGCAGTTTATTGGGGGCTGGCGAAAACATTCAGTACTTC
TRBV9	NA	TRBD2	TRBJ2-1	CASSVEGSGPYNEQFF	TGTGCCAGCAGCGTAGAAGGTAGCGGGCCCTACAATGAGCAGTTCTTC
TRBV10-2	NA	TRBD1	TRBJ1-2	CASSGQGAGYTF	TGCGCCAGCAGTGGACAGGGGGCTGGCTACACCTTC
TRBV30	NA	NA	TRBJ2-5	CAGTLEGRETQYF	TGTGCCGGGACTTTGGAGGGGAGAGAGACCCAGTACTTC
TRBV21-1	NA	NA	TRBJ2-2	CASRIAGTTGELFF	TGTGCCAGCAGGATAGCGGGAACCACCGGGGAGCTGTTTTTT
TRBV2	NA	NA	TRBJ1-2	CASRGGRQLYGYTF	TGTGCCAGTCGTGGTGGTCGACAGCTTTATGGCTACACCTTC
TRBV11-2	NA	TRBD2	TRBJ2-2	CASRGLAGKNTGELFF	TGTGCCAGCAGGGGACTAGCGGGGAAGAACACCGGGGAGCTGTTTTTT
TRBV2	NA	TRBD1	TRBJ2-6	CASRVDRGGANVLTF	TGTGCCAGCAGGGTCGACAGGGGTGGGGCCAACGTCCTGACTTTC
TRBV6-1	NA	NA	TRBJ2-7	CASSEGSAYEQYF	TGTGCCAGCAGTGAGGGCTCGGCCTACGAGCAGTACTTC
TRBV6-5	few	TRBD1	TRBJ2-7	CASSRDRAYEQYF	TGTGCCAGCAGCCGGGACAGGGCCTACGAGCAGTACTTC
TRBV5-1	NA	TRBD2	TRBJ2-3	CASSETAGGQGDTQYF	TGCGCCAGCAGCGAAACAGCGGGGGGGCAGGGAGATACGCAGTATTTT
TRBV11-3	NA	NA	TRBJ2-7	CASSLDSQAEQYF	TGTGCCAGCAGCTTAGATTCACAGGCCGAGCAGTACTTC
TRBV27	NA	NA	TRBJ2-7	CASSLSPQGAYEQYF	TGTGCCAGCAGTTTATCTCCACAGGGTGCCTACGAGCAGTACTTC
TRBV5-1	NA	NA	TRBJ1-2	CASSLELRSGYTF	TGCGCCAGCAGCTTGGAGCTTCGTTCGGGCTACACCTTC
TRBV18	NA	TRBD2	TRBJ2-1	CASSLRTSGSDEQFF	TGTGCCAGCTCACTGAGGACTAGCGGGAGTGATGAGCAGTTCTTC
TRBV30	NA	TRBD1	TRBJ1-2	CAWSAGQGLGYTF	TGTGCCTGGAGTGCGGGACAGGGTTTGGGCTACACCTTC
TRBV29-1	NA	NA	TRBJ1-5	CSVKDSLNQPQHF	TGCAGCGTAAAGGACAGCCTCAATCAGCCCCAGCATTTT
TRBV5-4	NA	NA	TRBJ2-7	CASSLSGQGDFEQYF	TGTGCCAGCAGCTTGAGTGGTCAGGGCGATTTCGAGCAGTACTTC
TRBV4-1	once	NA	TRBJ1-6	CASSQDIPGVYNSPLHF	TGCGCCAGCAGCCAAGATATTCCGGGGGTGTATAATTCACCCCTCCACTTT
TRBV6-5	NA	TRBD2	TRBJ2-7	CASSLLAGGLTYGQYF	TGTGCCAGCAGTTTACTAGCGGGGGGCCTAACCTACGGGCAGTACTTC
TRBV27	NA	TRBD1	TRBJ2-2	CASSLLGTGALTGGLFF	TGTGCCAGCAGTTTATTGGGGACAGGGGCGCTCACCGGGGGGCTGTTTTTT